This T cell receptor beta chain was sequenced in a study of blood T cell repertoires in COVID-19. The CDR3 has 16 amino acids. CDR1 and CDR2 from the germline V gene are SGHRS and YFSETQ. Trimming took off 4 bases at V and 0 bases at J, with 14 bases between the two ends. How the authors handled the data: It was from reference gene primer amplification that nucleated cell counts were estimated. Sequenced by immunoSEQ multiplex PCR; TCRdb stores in-frame clones only, minus some. The V and J calls and clone size were taken over from that table, and D and trimming were inferred from the DNA. The data show 150,000 to 160,000 clones, roughly four fifths seen once. A Seattle source enrolled patients during active infection and followed them longitudinally.

Sequenced: peripheral blood. The receptor was derived from a woman aged 55-69 years with COVID-19, enrolled during active disease. The V and J genes are TRBV5-1 and TRBJ1-3; D uncertain. The CDR3 sequence is CASSPGSTSSGNTIYF. DNA of the CDR3: TGCGCCAGCAGCCCAGGATCCACCAGCTCTGGAAACACCATATATTTT.